This T cell receptor (beta chain) derives from a study of blood T cell repertoires in COVID-19. Looking at the study overall: T cells, B-cell-depleted T cells, or PBMCs provided the cDNA or gDNA that served as material.

Profiled with immunoSEQ multiplex PCR; TCRdb holds only in-frame clones, not every one. The sample carries fewer than 500,000 clones, about nine tenths recorded once. This CDR3 comprises 15 residues. The germline gives CDR1 LNHDA, CDR2 SQIVND (reference sequence). With 7 bases removed from V and 0 bases from J, the gap between germline ends came to 15 bases. The sample comprised peripheral blood. This receptor was identified in a woman aged 25 to 39 with active or convalescent COVID-19. V gene TRBV19 combines with J gene TRBJ1-1, with a tentative D call TRBD1 (6 bases). CDR3 in DNA: TGTGCCAGTATGGCCGGGGGGGGGCTGAACACTGAAGCTTTCTTT. Protein product: CASMAGGGLNTEAFF. Drawing the rest from reference TRBV19 and TRBJ1-1, the complete variable domain is DGGITQSPKYLFRKEGQNVTLSCEQNLNHDAMYWYRQDPGQGLRLIYYSQIVNDFQKGDIAEGYSVSREKKESFPLTVTSAQKNPTAFYLCASMAGGGLNTEAFFGQGTRLTVV.